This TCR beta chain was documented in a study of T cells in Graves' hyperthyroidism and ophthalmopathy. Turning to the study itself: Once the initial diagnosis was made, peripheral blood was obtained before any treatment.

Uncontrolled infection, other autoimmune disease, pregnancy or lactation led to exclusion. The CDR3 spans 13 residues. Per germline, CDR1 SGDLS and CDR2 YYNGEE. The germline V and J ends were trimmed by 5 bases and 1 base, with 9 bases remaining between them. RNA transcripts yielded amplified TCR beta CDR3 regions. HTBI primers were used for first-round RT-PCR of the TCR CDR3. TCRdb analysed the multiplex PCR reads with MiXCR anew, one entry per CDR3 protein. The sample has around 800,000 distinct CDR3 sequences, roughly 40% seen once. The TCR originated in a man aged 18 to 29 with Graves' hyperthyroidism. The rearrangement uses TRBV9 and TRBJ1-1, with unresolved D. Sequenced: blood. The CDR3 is CASSSYKNTEAFF. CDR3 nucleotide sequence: TGTGCCAGCAGTTCTTACAAGAACACTGAAGCTTTCTTT.